The rows below give T cell receptor beta chains drawn from one sample of a study of ipilimumab plus nivolumab after autologous stem cell transplantation. Here immunoSEQ multiplex PCR was the method, and the copy in TCRdb shows in-frame clones only, minus some. The table lists some 41,000 clones, approximately 92% of them singletons. The sample was PBMCs, taken in a trial of ipilimumab plus nivolumab as post-transplant consolidation. The source is a male donor with multiple myeloma. Each CDR3 is given with its conserved first and last residue. D genes are given only for firm matches. Rows may omit the clone size; those that give it use once, few, many or a size class.

j_gene | d_gene | abundance | v_gene | CDR3aa | CDR3nt
TRBJ2-6 | TRBD1 | - | TRBV7-3 | CASSIPGQFSGANVLTF | TGTGCCAGCAGCATCCCGGGACAGTTCTCTGGGGCCAACGTCCTGACTTTC
TRBJ2-3 | TRBD2 | - | TRBV19 | CASSIGTSGRARTDTQYF | TGTGCCAGTAGTATAGGAACTAGCGGGAGGGCCCGGACAGATACGCAGTATTTT
TRBJ1-4 | TRBD1 | - | TRBV19 | CASSWTGEKLFF | TGTGCCAGTAGCTGGACAGGGGAAAAACTGTTTTTT
TRBJ2-7 | - | - | TRBV6-6 | CASAGTNSYEQYF | TGTGCCAGCGCCGGGACAAATTCCTACGAGCAGTACTTC
TRBJ2-1 | TRBD1 | - | TRBV11-1 | CASSLGGQSYNEQFF | TGTGCCAGCAGCTTAGGGGGACAGAGCTACAATGAGCAGTTCTTC
TRBJ2-1 | TRBD2 | - | TRBV7-8 | CASSKLAGAGEQFF | TGTGCCAGCAGCAAACTAGCGGGAGCAGGTGAGCAGTTCTTC
TRBJ2-1 | - | - | TRBV5-4 | CASSPSGVGYNEQFF | TGTGCCAGCAGCCCCTCAGGGGTGGGCTACAATGAGCAGTTCTTC
TRBJ1-3 | TRBD1 | - | TRBV19 | CASSYRGSGNTIYF | TGTGCCAGTAGTTACAGGGGGTCTGGAAACACCATATATTTT
TRBJ1-1 | - | - | TRBV5-5 | CASSSLTPNTEAFF | TGTGCCAGCAGCTCCCTGACACCGAACACTGAAGCTTTCTTT
TRBJ2-1 | - | - | TRBV9 | CASSKGRSPYNEQFF | TGTGCCAGCAGCAAAGGACGGTCCCCCTATAATGAGCAGTTCTTC
TRBJ2-3 | TRBD2 | few | TRBV6-5 | CASSPGTISTDTQYF | TGTGCCAGCAGCCCCGGGACTATTAGCACAGATACGCAGTATTTT
TRBJ2-2 | - | - | TRBV6-6 | CASSYAGSTGELFF | TGTGCCAGCAGTTACGCAGGGAGCACCGGGGAGCTGTTTTTT
TRBJ2-5 | - | - | TRBV7-2 | CASSLEGEWETQYF | TGTGCCAGCAGCTTAGAGGGGGAGTGGGAGACCCAGTACTTC
TRBJ2-1 | TRBD2 | - | TRBV29-1 | CSVGRGTSGRRVGNEQFF | TGCAGCGTTGGACGGGGGACTAGCGGGAGGAGGGTCGGCAATGAGCAGTTCTTC
TRBJ1-5 | - | once | TRBV5-1 | CANSYDSNQPQHF | TGCGCCAACAGCTACGATAGCAATCAGCCCCAGCATTTT
TRBJ2-7 | TRBD2 | - | TRBV7-2 | CASSSSGSAYEQYF | TGTGCCAGCAGCTCTAGCGGGAGTGCCTACGAGCAGTACTTC
TRBJ2-7 | TRBD1 | once | TRBV5-4 | CASSRTGSSYEQYF | TGTGCCAGCAGCCGGACAGGGAGCTCCTACGAGCAGTACTTC
TRBJ1-2 | TRBD1 | - | TRBV29-1 | CSVEDRGRSPNYGYTF | TGCAGCGTAGAAGACAGGGGGCGCTCCCCTAACTATGGCTACACCTTC
TRBJ2-1 | - | few | TRBV7-9 | CASSLSSDEQFF | TGTGCCAGCAGTCTATCTAGCGATGAGCAGTTCTTC
TRBJ1-2 | - | - | TRBV28 | CASSLWRQEGDGYTF | TGTGCCAGCAGTTTATGGAGGCAGGAGGGAGATGGCTACACCTTC
TRBJ2-2 | - | - | TRBV6-6 | CASSTRDSSNTGELFF | TGTGCCAGCAGTACCCGGGACTCCTCGAACACCGGGGAGCTGTTTTTT
TRBJ1-4 | - | - | TRBV19 | CASSSSTGYNEKLFF | TGTGCCAGTAGTAGCTCGACAGGCTATAATGAAAAACTGTTTTTT
TRBJ1-5 | TRBD1 | - | TRBV28 | CASRRQGDQPQHF | TGTGCCAGCAGAAGACAGGGTGATCAGCCCCAGCATTTT
TRBJ1-5 | - | - | TRBV28 | CASSLTPESQPQHF | TGTGCCAGCAGTTTAACCCCCGAAAGCCAGCCCCAGCATTTT
TRBJ2-1 | TRBD2 | - | TRBV7-4 | CASSLSSSGHNEQFF | TGTGCCAGCAGCTTAAGTTCTAGCGGCCACAATGAGCAGTTCTTC
TRBJ2-5 | - | - | TRBV5-1 | CASSLRVQKETQYF | TGCGCCAGCAGCTTGCGAGTCCAGAAAGAGACCCAGTACTTC
TRBJ1-2 | - | - | TRBV5-1 | CASSFAQGTYGYTF | TGCGCCAGCAGCTTTGCCCAGGGAACCTATGGCTACACCTTC
TRBJ1-5 | TRBD1 | - | TRBV6-1 | CASSVADRSPRQPQHF | TGTGCCAGCAGTGTGGCGGACAGGAGCCCTCGGCAGCCCCAGCATTTT
TRBJ1-1 | - | - | TRBV4-2 | CASSQARVTPEAFF | TGTGCCAGCAGCCAAGCTAGGGTGACTCCTGAAGCTTTCTTT
TRBJ1-1 | - | - | TRBV28 | CASRSPPRSHTEAFF | TGTGCCAGCCGATCTCCGCCTAGATCCCACACTGAAGCTTTCTTT
TRBJ1-1 | TRBD1 | - | TRBV5-3 | CARSPRQGVRMGTEAFF | TGTGCCAGAAGCCCCCGACAGGGGGTGCGCATGGGGACTGAAGCTTTCTTT
TRBJ2-2 | - | - | TRBV25-1 | CASSDGRQGEGVAGELFF | TGTGCCAGCAGTGATGGCCGCCAGGGTGAGGGTGTGGCCGGGGAGCTGTTTTTT
TRBJ1-5 | - | - | TRBV6-6 | CASSLTGGDQPQHF | TGTGCCAGCAGCTTGACAGGAGGCGATCAGCCCCAGCATTTT
TRBJ2-2 | TRBD1 | - | TRBV5-4 | CASSIIGGNTGELFF | TGTGCCAGCAGCATAATAGGGGGCAACACCGGGGAGCTGTTTTTT
TRBJ2-7 | - | - | TRBV5-4 | CASSPYRGSDEQYF | TGTGCCAGCAGCCCCTACCGGGGTAGCGACGAGCAGTACTTC